This T cell receptor (beta chain) came from a study of CD8+ T cells in alopecia areata. Sample treatment: oral pan-JAK inhibitor, 5-10 mg twice daily. Whole-study findings and limits: Tofacitinib delivered significant drops in scalp clonality and in expanded CD8+ clones among the top 100. Among the cells sequenced in scalp samples are also the resident alphabeta T cells of normal skin.

The CDR3 extends over 13 amino acids. CDR1 and CDR2 from the germline V gene are PRHDT and FYEKMQ (reference sequence). The germline V and J ends were trimmed by 8 bases and 2 bases, with 13 bases remaining between them. Concerning this clone: As yet, its antigen is unknown.

Following RNA extraction, reverse transcription yielded cDNA that acted as the sequencing template. TCRdb keeps only in-frame clones here, not all; method: immunoSEQ multiplex PCR. The table has roughly 120,000 clones, approximately 59% seen once. The genes are TRBV13 and TRBJ2-7; D unclear. The TCR comes from a human donor with alopecia areata. Here the sequenced sample was CD8+ T cells sorted from blood, taken at week 4, from a patient treated with tofacitinib. The CDR3, as DNA: TGTGCCAGCGGGAAATCCACAACCTACGAGCAGTACTTC. Translating gives CASGKSTTYEQYF.